One and the same sample provided the 14 T cell receptor beta chains below, sequenced in a study of cytomegalovirus exposure and HLA in healthy donors. This PCR relied on a set of 60 Vbeta primers and 13 Jbeta primers. Sequenced by immunoSEQ multiplex PCR; TCRdb stores in-frame clones only, minus some. Among approximately 210,000 clones listed, around 86% were seen once. The material sequenced was PBMCs. The origin of the receptors is a man in his thirties or forties in good health and CMV-seronegative.

The rearrangement uses TRBV27 and TRBJ1-4, with D uncertain. CDR3 length: 12 amino acids. Trimming stripped 4 bases from V and 5 bases from J, with 5 bases between. Germline V lookup: CDR1 MNHEY, CDR2 SMNVEV (reference sequence). Here the CDR3 DNA reads TGTGCCAGCAGTTCCGTCAATGAAAAACTGTTTTTT. Protein sequence: CASSSVNEKLFF.

V and J are TRBV5-6 and TRBJ2-2, with 7 bases that match TRBD2. V lost 4 bases, J lost 3 bases, and 9 bases stayed unmatched. In germline, CDR1 is SGHDT, CDR2 YYEEEE. The CDR3 is made up of 16 amino acids. The CDR3 protein is CASSTYRDYDTGELFF. CDR3 coding DNA: TGTGCCAGCAGCACATACCGGGACTACGACACCGGGGAGCTGTTTTTT. Full variable domain (outside the CDR3, taken from reference TRBV5-6 and TRBJ2-2): DAGVTQSPTHLIKTRGQQVTLRCSPKSGHDTVSWYQQALGQGPQFIFQYYEEEERQRGNFPDRFSGHQFPNYSSELNVNALLLGDSALYLCASSTYRDYDTGELFFGEGSRLTVL.

This clone was detected only a few times. This chain links TRBV19 with TRBJ2-7; 8 positions agree with TRBD1. The CDR3 runs 14 residues. The germline gives CDR1 LNHDA, CDR2 SQIVND (reference sequence). V trimming: 6 bases; J trimming: 2 bases; junction bases outside the gene matches: 6. As DNA, the CDR3 is TGTGCCAGTAGCATGGCAGGGGGCACCTACGAGCAGTACTTC. It is translated as CASSMAGGTYEQYF. Together with reference TRBV19 and TRBJ2-7, the CDR3 gives the full variable domain: DGGITQSPKYLFRKEGQNVTLSCEQNLNHDAMYWYRQDPGQGLRLIYYSQIVNDFQKGDIAEGYSVSREKKESFPLTVTSAQKNPTAFYLCASSMAGGTYEQYFGPGTRLTVT.

In this sample, this clone turned up once. The chain carries TRBV5-1 and TRBJ2-5; D not certain. The assigned J gene may be wrong: the sequence end matches TRBJ2-7 better. The CDR3 has 13 residues. The germline V gene has CDR1 SGHRS and CDR2 YFSETQ. CDR3 nucleotides: TGCGCCAGCAGCTTGGAACTGGGCTACGAGCAGTACTTC. As protein: CASSLELGYEQYF.

The chain combines TRBV18 with TRBJ2-1; 7 bases agree with TRBD2. The CDR3 sequence is 16 residues long. Germline CDR1 is KGHSH and CDR2 is LQKENI. The V segment lost 6 bases and the J segment 9 bases; nucleotides outside the gene matches: 17. CDR3 nucleotide sequence: TGTGCCAGCTCTCTCGGCGAGGCTAGCGGCGGCAGTGAGCAGTTCTTC. Translated, it gives CASSLGEASGGSEQFF.

The gene calls are TRBV27 and TRBJ2-3, with 9 bases lining up with TRBD2. The CDR3 extends over 15 amino acids. Germline values: CDR1 MNHEY, CDR2 SMNVEV (reference sequence). V was pared by 6 bases and J by 0 bases, with 4 bases of the junction left unmatched. CDR3 sequence (DNA): TGTGCCAGCAGAACCGGGACTAGCAGCACAGATACGCAGTATTTT. This gives the protein CASRTGTSSTDTQYF.

This chain uses TRBV30 with TRBJ2-7, with D possibly being TRBD2 (5 bases). The CDR3 contains 11 residues. The V end lost 4 bases, the J end lost 6 bases, and 10 bases lay between the germline ends. Germline V lookup: CDR1 GTSNPN, CDR2 SVGIG (reference sequence). CDR3 DNA sequence: TGTGCCTGGAATTTCGGAGGCGAGCAGTACTTC. Its protein product is CAWNFGGEQYF.

The chain combines TRBV5-1 with TRBJ1-1, with a weak D call TRBD1 (6 bases). The CDR3 consists of 14 residues. V dropped 0 bases and J dropped 6 bases, with 12 bases sitting between them. Germline-derived CDR1 and CDR2 are SGHRS and YFSETQ. In nucleotides, the CDR3 is TGCGCCAGCAGCTTGGCACAGGGTTGGGCTGAAGCTTTCTTT. Translation: CASSLAQGWAEAFF.

The rearrangement joins TRBV2 to TRBJ2-7; D perhaps matches TRBD1 (6 bases). Germline values: CDR1 SNHLY, CDR2 FYNNEI. V was clipped by 0 bases and J by 4 bases, with 16 bases between them. This CDR3 is built from 16 residues. DNA for the CDR3: TGTGCCAGCAGTGAAGCGCCCAGGGGCTCGCCGTACGAGCAGTACTTC. As protein: CASSEAPRGSPYEQYF.

The V gene is TRBV5-5, the J gene TRBJ2-7; 7 bases agree with TRBD1. With 0 bases clipped from V and 1 base from J, the junction kept 10 bases outside the gene matches. The CDR3 consists of 17 residues. Germline CDR1 and CDR2: SGHKS and YYEKEE (reference sequence). The CDR3 spells CASSLDMTGLKSYEQYF. DNA for the CDR3: TGTGCCAGCAGCTTGGACATGACAGGGCTGAAATCCTACGAGCAGTACTTC.

Of note for this clone: At one of its ends the junction is not consistent with the germline gene, which may arise from a read error. The V gene is TRBV2, the J gene TRBJ2-7, with 7 bases that match TRBD1. The CDR3 extends over 14 amino acids. CDR1 and CDR2 (germline): SNHLY, FYNNEI. The CDR3 region has the DNA TGTGCCAGCACTTCAGGGACAGCATCTTACGGGCAGTACTTC. As protein: CASTSGTASYGQYF.

The rearrangement uses TRBV6-1 and TRBJ2-4; D is unclear. Germline loops: CDR1 MNHNS, CDR2 SASEGT. V was clipped by 0 bases and J by 2 bases, with 11 bases between them. The CDR3 totals 16 residues. Written as DNA, the CDR3 is TGTGCCAGCAGTGAAGCCCCGGGTACGTCCAAAAACATTCAGTACTTC. Its protein is CASSEAPGTSKNIQYF.

The chain uses TRBV10-1 and TRBJ2-5; D call uncertain. The CDR3 extends over 14 amino acids. Trimming shortened V by 2 bases and J by 0 bases, and 7 bases separated the two germline ends. Germline values: CDR1 WNHNN, CDR2 SYGVQD (reference sequence). DNA of the CDR3: TGCGCCAGCAGTGAGACCGGGTACCAAGAGACCCAGTACTTC. Translated: CASSETGYQETQYF.

The chain uses TRBV30 and TRBJ1-1; tentatively, D is TRBD1 (6 bases). Germline V gene sequence: CDR1 GTSNPN, CDR2 SVGIG (reference sequence). This CDR3 contains 19 residues. V was clipped by 5 bases and J by 0 bases, with 28 bases between them. The chain's CDR3 is CAWPTQFTGRTTLNTEAFF. Written as DNA, the CDR3 is TGTGCCTGGCCCACCCAATTTACAGGGAGAACCACCTTGAACACTGAAGCTTTCTTT.